This passage covers 16 T cell receptor beta chains from one sample sequenced in a study of OX40 agonist ivuxolimab in advanced cancers. Sequencing used immunoSEQ multiplex PCR; TCRdb keeps in-frame clones, though not all of them. The table includes around 26,000 clones, 88% detected once. This specimen was CD4+ or CD8+ T cells sorted from blood, taken in a trial of the OX40 agonist ivuxolimab. These receptors were taken from an adult with an advanced solid tumor such as melanoma, head and neck, liver or kidney cancer.

The rearrangement uses TRBV30 and TRBJ1-1; unclear D gene. The length of the CDR3 is 14 residues. Trimming took 2 bases from V and 3 from J, leaving 13 bases between them. Germline V gene lookup returns CDR1 GTSNPN and CDR2 SVGIG (reference sequence). CDR3 region: CAWSPDLKDTEAFF. The CDR3 DNA reads as TGTGCCTGGAGTCCGGACCTAAAGGACACTGAAGCTTTCTTT.

This chain connects TRBV4-1 to TRBJ1-1, with TRBD1 identical over 8 bases. This CDR3 has 15 amino acids. Germline CDR1 is MGHRA and CDR2 is YSYEKL. V shed 1 base and J 0 bases; nucleotides not matched to a gene: 1. In DNA form, the CDR3 reads TGCGCCAGCAGCCAAGGACAGGGGATGAACACTGAAGCTTTCTTT. Protein product: CASSQGQGMNTEAFF.

This clone turned up a few times. The same CDR3 arises from other DNA sequences in this sample as well. CDR3 sequence reads: CASSLLDSLYEQYF. In DNA, the CDR3 is TGTGCCAGCAGTTTATTAGACTCCTTGTACGAGCAGTACTTC. The J gene is TRBJ2-7, the V gene TRBV27, with D uncertain. The V and J ends lost 1 base and 4 bases respectively, with 11 bases between them. The CDR3 is 14 residues long. Germline assignment: CDR1 MNHEY and CDR2 SMNVEV (reference sequence).

This rearrangement joins TRBV7-9 to TRBJ2-1; D tentatively fits TRBD1 or TRBD2 (5 bases each). Germline V gives CDR1 SEHNR, CDR2 FQNEAQ (reference sequence). This CDR3 is 19 amino acids long. V dropped 0 bases and J dropped 3 bases, with 21 bases sitting between them. The CDR3 sequence: CASSLAETGPLLGYNEQFF. DNA for the CDR3: TGTGCCAGCAGCTTAGCGGAGACGGGACCCCTCTTGGGCTACAATGAGCAGTTCTTC.

The chain employs TRBV10-2 and TRBJ2-7, with TRBD2 matching 12 bases. Germline V CDR1 and CDR2: WSHSY, SAAADI. This CDR3 region has 18 residues. J was trimmed by 0 bases and V by 4 bases; bases with no gene match: 10. CDR3 in DNA: TGCGCCAGCAGTGCCCCTAGCGGGAGGGTTGTTAACTCCTACGAGCAGTACTTC. It is translated as CASSAPSGRVVNSYEQYF.

The V call is TRBV10-2, the J call TRBJ2-7; 9 bases are shared with TRBD2. The CDR3 contains 14 residues. J lost 6 bases, V lost 4 bases, and 7 bases had no gene match. The germline V gene has CDR1 WSHSY and CDR2 SAAADI. The CDR3: CASSGAGGLVEQYF. The CDR3, as DNA: TGCGCCAGCAGTGGAGCGGGAGGCCTGGTCGAGCAGTACTTC.

The V gene is TRBV7-9, the J gene TRBJ1-4; TRBD1 aligns across 8 bases. V trimming: 10 bases; J trimming: 8 bases; junction bases outside the gene matches: 12. The CDR3 has 14 residues. CDR1 is SEHNR and CDR2 is FQNEAQ in the germline V gene (reference sequence). The CDR3 here is CATQDSGGREKLFF. The DNA of the CDR3 is TGTGCCACCCAGGACTCAGGGGGCCGGGAAAAACTGTTTTTT.

The chain has TRBV10-1 and TRBJ1-1; D uncertain. V lost 4 bases and J lost 5, with 8 bases in between. This CDR3 spans 12 amino acids. Germline V CDR1 and CDR2: WNHNN, SYGVQD (reference sequence). The CDR3 DNA reads TGCGCCAGCAGTGGGGGATTTACTGAAGCTTTCTTT. This translates into CASSGGFTEAFF.

The chain employs TRBV7-6 and TRBJ2-5; 7 bases align to TRBD1. The J call may be mistaken, given a closer DNA end match to TRBJ2-7. The CDR3 sequence is 12 residues long. Germline V lookup: CDR1 SGHVS, CDR2 FNYEAQ. The CDR3 DNA reads as TGTGCCAGCAGCCCAGGGGGATACGAGCAGTACTTC. It codes for CASSPGGYEQYF.

The chain links TRBV11-3 to TRBJ2-7; perhaps TRBD2 as D (6 bases). Germline CDR1 reads SGHNT; CDR2 reads YENEEA. The ends were cut back, 4 bases at V and 1 base at J, with 20 bases in the middle. The CDR3 is 17 amino acids. Here the CDR3 reads CASSSFPGLGSSYEQYF. The CDR3 DNA reads TGTGCCAGCAGCTCATTTCCGGGACTTGGGTCGTCCTACGAGCAGTACTTC.

This rearrangement joins TRBV19 to TRBJ2-3; maybe TRBD1 (6 bases). With 9 bases removed from V and 4 bases from J, the gap between germline ends came to 20 bases. Germline assignment: CDR1 LNHDA and CDR2 SQIVND (reference sequence). CDR3 length: 15 amino acids. CDR3 nucleotides: TGTGCCAGCCGCCGGTCACAGGGCCCCCCAGATACGCAGTATTTT. Translating it yields CASRRSQGPPDTQYF.

This clone was picked up a small number of times. The chain recombines TRBV14 with TRBJ1-1; D not certain. With 1 base removed from V and 3 bases from J, the gap between germline ends came to 12 bases. CDR1 is SGHDN and CDR2 is FVKESK in the germline V gene. This CDR3 has 15 residues. CDR3 sequence: CASSQAGQLHTEAFF. Here the CDR3 DNA reads TGTGCCAGCAGCCAAGCAGGTCAATTGCACACTGAAGCTTTCTTT.

The V call is TRBV7-6, the J call TRBJ2-7, with D perhaps TRBD2 (6 bases). Germline V lookup: CDR1 SGHVS, CDR2 FNYEAQ. The V end lost 0 bases, the J end lost 3 bases, and 18 bases lay between the germline ends. The CDR3 totals 17 residues. DNA for the CDR3: TGTGCCAGCAGCTTAGCGCGGAGTGGAGGGCAAGGCTACGAGCAGTACTTC. It codes for CASSLARSGGQGYEQYF.

The genes are TRBV5-1 and TRBJ1-6, with D possibly TRBD1 on 6 matching bases. The CDR3 has 14 residues. The germline V gene encodes CDR1 SGHRS and CDR2 YFSETQ. The V end lost 4 bases, the J end lost 8 bases, and 13 bases lay between the germline ends. This chain's CDR3 is CASSPGHGDSPLHF. DNA for the CDR3: TGCGCCAGCAGCCCGGGACACGGGGATTCACCCCTCCACTTT.

The chain combines TRBV4-3 with TRBJ1-4; D ambiguous. This CDR3 contains 13 residues. Trimming pared 4 bases from V and 16 bases from J, leaving 19 bases between. Looked up from germline, CDR1 is LGHNA and CDR2 is YSLEER. In DNA, the CDR3 is TGCGCCAGCAGCCCGGGAATAGACTCCTTCAGGTTTTTT. This gives the protein CASSPGIDSFRFF.

The rearrangement joins TRBV7-6 to TRBJ1-1; 9 bases align to TRBD1. The CDR3 contains 14 residues. The germline V gene has CDR1 SGHVS and CDR2 FNYEAQ. With V trimmed by 4 bases and J by 5 bases, 5 bases remained unmatched. CDR3 sequence reads: CASSSADRGTEAFF. The CDR3, as DNA: TGTGCCAGCAGCTCAGCTGACAGGGGGACTGAAGCTTTCTTT.